These 13 T cell receptor beta chains were sequenced from one sample in a study of cytomegalovirus exposure and HLA in healthy donors. PCR used 60 Vbeta primers and 13 Jbeta primers. Sequencing used immunoSEQ multiplex PCR; TCRdb keeps in-frame clones, though not all of them. The data hold over 110,000 clones, with 65% to 80% observed a single time. Specimen: PBMCs. The receptors were sampled from a male donor in good health and CMV-seropositive.

This chain links TRBV7-6 with TRBJ2-3; TRBD2 matches 13 bases. Germline V gives CDR1 SGHVS, CDR2 FNYEAQ. The CDR3 extends over 16 amino acids. V was pared by 1 base and J by 6 bases, with 4 bases of the junction left unmatched. The CDR3 coding sequence is TGTGCCAGCAGCTTAGTCGGGACTAGCGGGGCCGATACGCAGTATTTT. Translation: CASSLVGTSGADTQYF.

This clone turned up a few times. The chain carries TRBV7-2 and TRBJ2-3; 11 nucleotides align to TRBD2. V lost 3 bases, J lost 5 bases, and 4 bases stayed unmatched. The CDR3 has 15 amino acids. Germline CDR1 and CDR2: SGHTA and FQGNSA. The CDR3 DNA follows: TGTGCCAGCAGCTTTAGCGGGAGGGCCCAAGATACGCAGTATTTT. Translating it yields CASSFSGRAQDTQYF.

The chain is built from TRBV10-2 and TRBJ2-3; possibly TRBD1 for D (5 bases). Per the germline V gene, CDR1 is WSHSY and CDR2 is SAAADI. Deletions cut 2 bases from V and 4 bases from J, with 10 bases between. The CDR3 length is 14 residues. The CDR3 is CASSEGASADTQYF. CDR3 nucleotides: TGCGCCAGCAGTGAGGGGGCGTCCGCAGATACGCAGTATTTT.

This chain links TRBV6-5 with TRBJ1-4, with 8 positions matching TRBD1. The CDR3 totals 15 residues. Germline lookup yields CDR1 MNHEY and CDR2 SVGAGI. The ends lost 6 bases at V and 7 bases at J; junction bases unmatched: 10. The CDR3 is CASSPGQGDAEKLFF. The CDR3 nucleotides are TGTGCCAGCAGCCCCGGACAGGGCGACGCTGAAAAACTGTTTTTT.

The gene calls are TRBV4-1 and TRBJ2-3, with 7 bases aligning to TRBD2. J was trimmed by 0 bases and V by 0 bases; bases with no gene match: 6. Germline V lookup: CDR1 MGHRA, CDR2 YSYEKL. The CDR3 totals 17 residues. CDR3: CASSQESLAASTDTQYF. CDR3 DNA: TGCGCCAGCAGCCAAGAATCGCTAGCGGCTAGCACAGATACGCAGTATTTT.

The V and J genes are TRBV4-3 and TRBJ2-2; D may be TRBD1 (5 bases). V was cut by 4 bases and J by 1 base, with 7 bases left in between. The germline gives CDR1 LGHNA, CDR2 YSLEER. CDR3 length equals 14 residues. The CDR3 is CASSLGQNTGELFF. As DNA, the CDR3 is TGCGCCAGCAGCCTCGGACAGAACACCGGGGAGCTGTTTTTT.

This rearrangement joins TRBV19 to TRBJ2-7; TRBD1 might be the D (5 bases). The CDR3 runs to 14 residues. Trimming shortened V by 3 bases and J by 4 bases, and 13 bases separated the two germline ends. Germline V lookup: CDR1 LNHDA, CDR2 SQIVND (reference sequence). In nucleotides, the CDR3 is TGTGCCAGTAGTATTTTCGGACAAAATTACGAGCAGTACTTC. The encoded protein is CASSIFGQNYEQYF.

The sample holds a few counts of this clone. This sequence joins TRBV18 and TRBJ1-2; 7 bases are a match to TRBD1. The CDR3 is 13 residues long. Per the germline V gene, CDR1 is KGHSH and CDR2 is LQKENI. V dropped 5 bases and J dropped 2; count of bases not matched to a gene: 2. The CDR3, as DNA: TGTGCCAGCTCAGGGGGACAGAACTATGGCTACACCTTC. Its protein is CASSGGQNYGYTF.

The rearrangement joins TRBV6-1 to TRBJ2-7, with TRBD1 matching over 11 bases. The CDR3 length is 14 residues. V was clipped by 1 base and J by 6 bases; unmatched bases: 2. Germline loops: CDR1 MNHNS, CDR2 SASEGT. This CDR3 is CASSEGTGGGEQYF. CDR3 coding DNA: TGTGCCAGCAGTGAAGGGACAGGGGGCGGCGAGCAGTACTTC.

The chain couples TRBV27 to TRBJ1-3; 10 bases align to TRBD1. The junction had 5 bases not matched to a gene; V was cut back by 6 bases and J by 6 bases. The length of the CDR3 is 14 residues. Germline-derived CDR1 and CDR2 are MNHEY and SMNVEV (reference sequence). The CDR3 DNA follows: TGTGCCAGCAGGGACAGGGGGAGTGTAAACACCATATATTTT. Translation: CASRDRGSVNTIYF.

The chain uses TRBV4-1 and TRBJ1-2; D possibly corresponds to TRBD1 (6 bases). Germline values: CDR1 MGHRA, CDR2 YSYEKL. Trimming removed 2 bases at V and 0 bases at J, with 16 bases between. The CDR3 consists of 17 residues. Here the CDR3 reads CASSQPSKGGTNYGYTF. DNA of the CDR3: TGCGCCAGCAGCCAACCCTCAAAAGGGGGTACTAACTATGGCTACACCTTC.

This clone was counted between two and nine times. The V gene is TRBV7-6, the J gene TRBJ1-6; no clear D gene. Germline V gives CDR1 SGHVS, CDR2 FNYEAQ. Deletions cut 2 bases from V and 7 bases from J, with 12 bases between. This CDR3 contains 15 residues. CDR3 loop: CASSLLAGENSPLHF. The DNA of the CDR3 is TGTGCCAGCAGCTTACTGGCGGGAGAGAATTCACCCCTCCACTTT.

V is TRBV2 and J is TRBJ1-1, with TRBD1 identical over 8 bases. Unmatched junction bases numbered 5, after V lost 4 bases and J lost 4 bases. Germline CDR1 reads SNHLY; CDR2 reads FYNNEI. The CDR3 consists of 14 residues. In nucleotides, the CDR3 is TGTGCCAGCAGTGTTGGACAGGGTGGCACTGAAGCTTTCTTT. It translates to CASSVGQGGTEAFF.